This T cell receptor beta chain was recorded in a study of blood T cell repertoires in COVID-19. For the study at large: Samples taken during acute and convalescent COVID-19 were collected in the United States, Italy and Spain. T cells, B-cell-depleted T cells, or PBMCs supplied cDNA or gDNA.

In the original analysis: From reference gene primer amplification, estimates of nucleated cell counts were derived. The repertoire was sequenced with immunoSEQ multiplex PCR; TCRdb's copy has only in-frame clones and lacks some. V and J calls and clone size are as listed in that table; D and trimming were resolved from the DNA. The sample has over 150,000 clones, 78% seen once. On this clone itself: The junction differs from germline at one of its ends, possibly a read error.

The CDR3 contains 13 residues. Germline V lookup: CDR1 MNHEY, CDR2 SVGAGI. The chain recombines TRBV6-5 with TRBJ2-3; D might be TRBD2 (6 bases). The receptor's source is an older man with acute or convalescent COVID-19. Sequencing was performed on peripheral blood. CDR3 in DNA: TGTGCCGGCAGCCCCGAGGGGAGGGATACGCAGTATTTT. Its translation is CAGSPEGRDTQYF.